This TCR beta chain was captured in a study of molecular identifiers for immune sequencing clone quantification. At least ten counts were recorded for this clonotype. The antigen is not known. The authors gated naive CD8 T cells as CD8+CD4-CCR7+CD45RA+ for sorting. MiXCR, applied by TCRdb to the PCR reads, yields one record per CDR3 protein. The profile shows tens of thousands of distinct CDR3 sequences, around a sixth of them singletons. The CDR3 spans 12 residues. With 6 bases removed from V and 4 bases from J, the gap between germline ends came to 6 bases. Study-level points and caveats: Reportedly, one cell's Jurkat TCR RNA was detected within 1,100,000 naive CD8 cells. Shared barcodes on identical TCR molecules could underestimate the sizes of highly expanded clones. Clones that exceeded 20 RNA copies held over 99% of effector molecules, yet under 1% in naive cells.

Sequencing was carried out using naive CD8+ T cells from blood, with Jurkat cell RNA spiked in. The subset denotes: FACS-sorted CD8+CD4-CCR7+CD45RA+ naive T cells. The receptor was isolated from a human donor in good health. Some libraries in this study had Jurkat cell RNA spiked in. This sequence joins TRBV12-3 or TRBV12-4 and TRBJ2-2; D is ambiguous. The CDR3 region is CASSITTGELFF. CDR3 DNA: TGTGCCAGCAGCATAACCACCGGGGAGCTGTTTTTT.